The 27 T cell receptor beta chains presented below share a single source sample, sequenced in a study of breast tumors, draining lymph nodes, adjacent tissues. One entry per CDR3 protein results from TCRdb running MiXCR on the multiplex PCR reads. The table shows over 60,000 distinct CDR3 sequences, with 40% to 55% occurring only once. The sequenced sample consisted of breast tumor tissue. These receptors were collected from a female donor with breast cancer. Some clones in this sample may be carry-over from other donors' samples.

The chain is built from TRBV28 and TRBJ1-6; TRBD1 might be the D (5 bases). CDR3 size: 14 residues. The germline CDR1 and CDR2 sequences are MDHEN and SYDVKM. The V gene lost 4 bases and the J gene lost 9 bases, with 13 bases spanning the gap. The CDR3 coding sequence is TGTGCCAGCAGTTCCGGGACGCCGAGTTCACCCCTCCACTTT. This gives the protein CASSSGTPSSPLHF.

A remark on this clonotype: Since the CDR3 does not end with the conserved phenylalanine or tryptophan, this likely comes from a read error. The chain recombines TRBV7-6 with TRBJ1-6, with D perhaps TRBD1 (5 bases). Trimming shortened V by 5 bases and J by 10 bases, and 15 bases separated the two germline ends. CDR1 and CDR2 from the germline V gene are SGHVS and FNYEAQ. This CDR3 contains 14 residues. CDR3 sequence (DNA): TGTGCCAGCAGCCCCGGGGTAAGGGGATCACCCCTCCACTCT. Translated: CASSPGVRGSPLHS.

The chain combines TRBV24-1 with TRBJ2-3; D is unresolved. V was clipped by 7 bases and J by 2 bases, with 15 bases between them. The CDR3 extends over 15 amino acids. Germline CDR1 reads KGHDR; CDR2 reads SFDVKD. CDR3 DNA sequence: TGTGCCACCAGCCCTGCGGCCCGTAACACAGATACGCAGTATTTT. This gives the protein CATSPAARNTDTQYF.

The sample holds many counts of this clonotype. The rearrangement joins TRBV4-1 to TRBJ2-7, with 9 bases lining up with TRBD1. Germline V lookup: CDR1 MGHRA, CDR2 YSYEKL. V lost 1 base, J lost 2 bases, and 3 bases stayed unmatched. This CDR3 has 15 amino acids. CDR3 in DNA: TGCGCCAGCAGCCAAGTAGGGACAGGGCCCTACGAGCAGTACTTC. It encodes CASSQVGTGPYEQYF.

Note on this clonotype: Since a much larger clone is just one base distant, this may be a read error. This chain joins TRBV7-2 and TRBJ1-2; D possibly corresponds to TRBD1 (5 bases). The germline gives CDR1 SGHTA, CDR2 FQGNSA. The CDR3 runs 15 residues. The chain's CDR3 is CASSLEGVRNYGHPF. CDR3 DNA: TGTGCCAGCAGCTTAGAAGGGGTTCGGAACTATGGCCACCCCTTC. Full variable domain (remainder filled in from reference TRBV7-2 and TRBJ1-2): GAGVSQSPSNKVTEKGKDVELRCDPISGHTALYWYRQSLGQGLEFLIYFQGNSAPDKSGLPSDRFSAERTGGSVSTLTIQRTQQEDSAVYLCASSLEGVRNYGHPFGSGTRLTVV.

Comment on this clonotype: Likely a read error: the CDR3 ends without its conserved phenylalanine or tryptophan. The gene calls are TRBV20-1 and TRBJ1-5; D perhaps matches TRBD1 (5 bases). The CDR3 extends over 15 amino acids. CDR1 is DFQATT, CDR2 SNEGSKA, per germline (reference sequence). Trimming shortened V by 3 bases and J by 6 bases, and 18 bases separated the two germline ends. CDR3: CSASSVGGVGQPQHS. CDR3 in DNA: TGCAGTGCTAGCTCCGTGGGGGGTGTAGGTCAGCCCCAGCATTCT.

This clonotype was recorded many times. The chain recombines TRBV20-1 with TRBJ1-2; no clear D. This CDR3 has 16 amino acids. V was clipped by 0 bases and J by 3 bases, with 17 bases between them. Germline values: CDR1 DFQATT, CDR2 SNEGSKA (reference sequence). CDR3 coding DNA: TGCAGTGCTAGAGATCTTAAGCATAGGGAGGACTATGGCTACACCTTC. This sequence encodes CSARDLKHREDYGYTF.

This clonotype came up many times. The chain carries TRBV6-6 and TRBJ1-6, with D perhaps TRBD1 (5 bases). CDR3 length equals 15 residues. Looked up from germline, CDR1 is MNHNY and CDR2 is SVGAGI (reference sequence). Trimming took 5 bases from V and 9 from J, leaving 17 bases between them. CDR3 residues: CASSAHGTLGSPLHF. The CDR3 DNA reads as TGTGCCAGCAGTGCCCACGGGACCCTAGGTTCACCCCTCCACTTT.

Concerning this clonotype: Possible read error: a much larger clone is one base away. The V gene is TRBV12-3 or TRBV12-4, the J gene TRBJ2-3; TRBD2 agrees at 9 bases. The length of the CDR3 is 14 residues. V was pared by 1 base and J by 9 bases, with 5 bases of the junction left unmatched. CDR3 DNA sequence: TGTGCCAGCAGTTTAGGGATTAGCGGGGGCACGCAGTATTTT. This codes for CASSLGISGGTQYF.

This clonotype was seen ten or more times. This rearrangement joins TRBV12-3 or TRBV12-4 to TRBJ2-3; 11 bases match TRBD2. This CDR3 contains 16 residues. Trimming removed 5 bases from V and 5 bases from J; junction bases left unmatched: 9. The CDR3 DNA is TGTGCCAGCAGTCCCTCCCTAGCGGGAGGCGGAGATACGCAGTATTTT. Translating gives CASSPSLAGGGDTQYF.

This clonotype was detected ten times or more. The genes are TRBV24-1 and TRBJ2-2, with 8 bases identical to TRBD1. V was pared by 4 bases and J by 8 bases, with 2 bases of the junction left unmatched. Germline V CDR1 and CDR2: KGHDR, SFDVKD. The CDR3 loop spans 13 amino acids. This chain's CDR3 is CATSETGVGELFF. The CDR3 coding sequence is TGTGCCACCAGTGAGACAGGGGTTGGGGAGCTGTTTTTT.

This clonotype was seen many times. The gene calls are TRBV7-9 and TRBJ1-4; no clear D. Trimming took 5 bases from V and 7 from J, leaving 17 bases between them. Germline V gene data show CDR1 as SEHNR and CDR2 as FQNEAQ (reference sequence). This CDR3 comprises 15 residues. CDR3 sequence reads: CASSAPSAIGEKLFF. The DNA of the CDR3 is TGTGCCAGCAGCGCCCCATCGGCAATAGGTGAAAAACTGTTTTTT.

Regarding this clonotype: A read error may produce the germline difference seen at one junction end. The chain is built from TRBV20-1 and TRBJ2-7; 10 bases line up with TRBD2. Germline assignment: CDR1 DFQATT and CDR2 SNEGSKA (reference sequence). This CDR3 contains 14 residues. The CDR3 region is CSARGSSGSYEQHF. The DNA of the CDR3 is TGCAGTGCTAGGGGTTCTAGCGGGAGCTACGAGCAGCACTTC.

This clonotype was counted at least ten times. The V call is TRBV2, the J call TRBJ2-7, with 7 bases matching TRBD2. The length of the CDR3 is 15 residues. With V trimmed by 0 bases and J by 5 bases, 7 bases remained unmatched. Germline V gene data show CDR1 as SNHLY and CDR2 as FYNNEI. CDR3 bases: TGTGCCAGCAGTGAAGCATTTGGGGGGGTCGACGAGCAGTACTTC. As protein: CASSEAFGGVDEQYF.

For this clonotype: One end of the junction fails to match germline, which may point to a read error. The genes are TRBV20-1 and TRBJ1-4; D not resolved. CDR1 and CDR2 (germline): DFQATT, SNEGSKA (reference sequence). The CDR3 is 12 residues long. The CDR3 sequence is CSAGDGYEKLFF. CDR3 coding DNA: TGCAGTGCTGGAGATGGGTACGAAAAACTGTTTTTT.

The chain uses TRBV7-9 and TRBJ2-3; unclear D gene. CDR3 size: 14 residues. Trimming left V 1 base short and J 3 bases short, with 8 bases between. Germline loops: CDR1 SEHNR, CDR2 FQNEAQ (reference sequence). The CDR3 loop is CASSLGLITDTQYF. DNA for the CDR3: TGTGCCAGCAGCTTAGGTCTGATTACAGATACGCAGTATTTT.

This clonotype came up many times. J is TRBJ1-4 and V is TRBV11-2, with unresolved D. The germline CDR1 and CDR2 sequences are SGHAT and FQNNGV. V was cut by 1 base and J by 7 bases, with 1 base left in between. This CDR3 has 11 amino acids. The CDR3 reads CASSLAEKLFF. The DNA for the CDR3 is TGTGCCAGCAGCTTAGCTGAAAAACTGTTTTTT.

This clonotype was observed many times. The rearrangement joins TRBV18 to TRBJ2-7; 12 bases are a match to TRBD2. After removal of 3 bases from V and 6 bases from J, the junction contained 6 bases not matched to a gene. The CDR3 contains 15 residues. Germline V CDR1 and CDR2: KGHSH, LQKENI. In DNA form, the CDR3 reads TGTGCCAGCTCACCGGTGACTAGCGGGAGTCCCGAGCAGTACTTC. Translating it yields CASSPVTSGSPEQYF.

This clonotype was seen ten or more times. V and J are TRBV10-3 and TRBJ2-3; perhaps TRBD1 as D (6 bases). V gave up 6 bases and J gave up 4 bases, with 11 bases separating them. The CDR3 sequence is 13 residues long. Per germline, CDR1 ENHRY and CDR2 SYGVKD. The CDR3 is CAIRQGWADTQYF. The CDR3 nucleotides read TGTGCCATCAGACAGGGTTGGGCAGATACGCAGTATTTT.

The CDR3: CASSRLGTRQNYGYTF. The DNA for the CDR3 is TGTGCCAGCAGCCGACTAGGGACACGGCAAAACTATGGCTACACCTTC. This chain links TRBV6-5 with TRBJ1-2; D possibly corresponds to TRBD1 (6 bases). With 6 bases removed from V and 2 bases from J, the gap between germline ends came to 19 bases. This CDR3 has 16 residues. Per the germline V gene, CDR1 is MNHEY and CDR2 is SVGAGI.

This clonotype was seen many times. The chain joins TRBV20-1 to TRBJ1-4; no clear D gene. Germline lookup yields CDR1 DFQATT and CDR2 SNEGSKA (reference sequence). This CDR3 region has 16 residues. V lost 1 base to trimming and J lost 0 bases, with 12 bases between them. CDR3 nucleotide sequence: TGCAGTGCTAGAGTAGCCCCGACGTCAACTAATGAAAAACTGTTTTTT. Encoded protein: CSARVAPTSTNEKLFF.

J is TRBJ1-3 and V is TRBV9, with 10 bases fitting TRBD1. The CDR3 sequence is 17 residues long. Trimming at V came to 3 bases and at J to 2 bases, leaving 8 bases not matched to a gene. Germline values: CDR1 SGDLS, CDR2 YYNGEE. CDR3 coding DNA: TGTGCCAGCAGCGCCTTGGGACAGGGGTTCGCTGGAAACACCATATATTTT. Protein: CASSALGQGFAGNTIYF.

This chain joins TRBV9 and TRBJ2-2; D not resolved. In germline, CDR1 is SGDLS, CDR2 YYNGEE. This CDR3 is 12 amino acids long. Trimming left V 3 bases short and J 8 bases short, with 8 bases between. CDR3: CASSAGSGELFF. The CDR3 nucleotides read TGTGCCAGCAGCGCCGGATCTGGGGAGCTGTTTTTT. Drawing the rest from reference TRBV9 and TRBJ2-2, the complete variable domain is DSGVTQTPKHLITATGQRVTLRCSPRSGDLSVYWYQQSLDQGLQFLIQYYNGEERAKGNILERFSAQQFPDLHSELNLSSLELGDSALYFCASSAGSGELFFGEGSRLTVL.

The table lists this clonotype with many counts. The V gene is TRBV5-5, the J gene TRBJ1-2; no clear D. In germline, CDR1 is SGHKS, CDR2 YYEKEE (reference sequence). The CDR3 extends over 12 amino acids. V lost 2 bases and J 4 bases, leaving 6 bases between the germline ends. Here the CDR3 reads CASSLDGYGYTF. As DNA, the CDR3 is TGTGCCAGCAGCTTAGATGGCTATGGCTACACCTTC.

This clonotype has a count of ten or more. The CDR3 DNA sequence: TGTGCCAGCAGCGAGGGGACTAGCTTAGGAGAGCAGTTCTTC. Translation gives CASSEGTSLGEQFF. The chain combines TRBV9 with TRBJ2-1; TRBD2 agrees at 9 bases. Per the germline V gene, CDR1 is SGDLS and CDR2 is YYNGEE. With V trimmed by 3 bases and J by 10 bases, 8 bases remained unmatched. This CDR3 is 14 amino acids long.

As regards this clonotype: A much larger clone is a single base away; this may be a read error. V is TRBV6-5 and J is TRBJ1-2, with D possibly being TRBD1 (5 bases). CDR1 MNHEY and CDR2 SVGAGI come from the germline V gene. With 5 bases removed from V and 5 bases from J, the gap between germline ends came to 15 bases. There are 14 residues in the CDR3. This chain's CDR3 is CASSPDAGRYGYTF. CDR3 bases: TGTGCCAGCAGTCCGGACGCAGGGCGGTATGGCTACACCTTC.

This clonotype occurred a few times. One end of the junction does not line up with germline, which may come from a read error. The chain employs TRBV6-6 and TRBJ1-4, with 7 bases matching TRBD1. This CDR3 has 17 residues. Germline V CDR1 and CDR2: MNHNY, SVGAGI (reference sequence). CDR3 sequence (DNA): TGTGCCGGCAGTCCGACTATACCCGGGACAGTAAACGAAAAACTGTTTTTT. Translated: CAGSPTIPGTVNEKLFF.